Detailed here is one T cell receptor beta chain. This specimen comes from a study of blood T cell repertoires in COVID-19. Study-wide context: The origin of the acute and convalescent COVID-19 samples was the United States, Italy and Spain. Nucleic acid was either cDNA or gDNA, and it came from T cells, B-cell-depleted T cells, or PBMCs.

Trimming cost V 6 bases and J 0 bases, with 9 bases left between them. CDR1 SNHLY and CDR2 FYNNEI come from the germline V gene. The CDR3 length is 15 residues. Authors' data handling: Reference gene primers were amplified, and this amplification served to estimate nucleated cell counts. The repertoire was sequenced with immunoSEQ multiplex PCR; TCRdb's copy has only in-frame clones and lacks some. The V and J calls and clone size come from that table; D and trimming were worked out from the DNA. The table lists 200,000 to 300,000 clones, 70% to 85% of them singletons, with over 8% in the top ten. This receptor was taken from a woman older than 75 with acute or convalescent COVID-19. The chain has TRBV2 and TRBJ1-6; possibly TRBD1 for D (6 bases). The sample comprised peripheral blood. CDR3 residues: CASRLTGSYNSPLHF. CDR3 coding DNA: TGTGCCAGCAGACTGACAGGCTCCTATAATTCACCCCTCCACTTT.